This is a list of T cell receptor beta chains from one sample in a study of cytotoxic CD8 clonotypes in ibrutinib-treated CLL. TCRdb's table, derived via immunoSEQ multiplex PCR, lists solely in-frame clones and lacks some. Of about 120,000 clones detected, roughly 57% appear once; the ten largest clones hold about 40%. Source: PBMCs, taken after 24 months of ibrutinib treatment. The receptors here all came from a human donor with chronic lymphocytic leukemia. Both conserved end residues are trimmed from each CDR3. The order of the fields is V gene, J gene, CDR3 protein.

V gene: TRBV27; J gene: TRBJ2-5; CDR3 protein: ASSRTGGFQETQY
V gene: TRBV5-1; J gene: TRBJ2-7; CDR3 protein: ASLSGAGEQY
V gene: TRBV7-8; J gene: TRBJ1-1; CDR3 protein: ASSPRTEAF
V gene: TRBV6-1; J gene: TRBJ1-2; CDR3 protein: ASSRNRGPYGYT
V gene: TRBV28; J gene: TRBJ1-4; CDR3 protein: ACHGDATNEKLF
V gene: TRBV30; J gene: TRBJ2-7; CDR3 protein: ACHRGSPLGEQY
V gene: TRBV10-3; J gene: TRBJ1-5; CDR3 protein: AISESAGGDQPQH
V gene: TRBV5-1; J gene: TRBJ2-3; CDR3 protein: ASSLGQGKTDTQY
V gene: TRBV27; J gene: TRBJ2-5; CDR3 protein: ASSLFRGLETQY
V gene: TRBV2; J gene: TRBJ1-6; CDR3 protein: ASSAMESPLH
V gene: TRBV6-5; J gene: TRBJ2-3; CDR3 protein: ASSYSWRGSTDTQY
V gene: TRBV5-1; J gene: TRBJ1-2; CDR3 protein: ASSPEGDYGYT
V gene: TRBV6-6; J gene: TRBJ2-1; CDR3 protein: ASSSGPQQYNEQF
V gene: TRBV4-2; J gene: TRBJ1-1; CDR3 protein: ASSWVGGGVLDTEAF
V gene: TRBV29-1; J gene: TRBJ1-2; CDR3 protein: SAQPLRGGSGYT
V gene: TRBV5-1; J gene: TRBJ1-2; CDR3 protein: ASSLYEGNYGYT
V gene: TRBV7-9; J gene: TRBJ1-1; CDR3 protein: ASSFLGGGAF
V gene: TRBV5-1; J gene: TRBJ2-1; CDR3 protein: ASSLGTLVGNEQF
V gene: TRBV5-1; J gene: TRBJ1-4; CDR3 protein: ASSSGTGDEKLF
V gene: TRBV6-5; J gene: TRBJ1-2; CDR3 protein: ASSYPYRDRDYGYT
V gene: TRBV30; J gene: TRBJ1-2; CDR3 protein: AWSVQGRGYT
V gene: TRBV19; J gene: TRBJ2-1; CDR3 protein: ASSIEGLSYNEQF
V gene: TRBV6-5; J gene: TRBJ2-1; CDR3 protein: ASSYSRSSEQF
V gene: TRBV30; J gene: TRBJ2-2; CDR3 protein: AWSGAVGELF
V gene: TRBV5-1; J gene: TRBJ1-1; CDR3 protein: ASSGGRETEAF
V gene: TRBV29-1; J gene: TRBJ2-5; CDR3 protein: SSTPGTGGEETQY
V gene: TRBV11-2; J gene: TRBJ2-2; CDR3 protein: ASSPRRRGTTGELF
V gene: TRBV5-6; J gene: TRBJ2-3; CDR3 protein: ASSFGGLLTDTQY
V gene: TRBV2; J gene: TRBJ2-5; CDR3 protein: ASRNLGETQY
V gene: TRBV29-1; J gene: TRBJ1-1; CDR3 protein: SGAGGANTEAF
V gene: TRBV6-6; J gene: TRBJ2-7; CDR3 protein: AIRERDWDSYEQY
V gene: TRBV15; J gene: TRBJ2-7; CDR3 protein: ATGTGGSGYEQY
V gene: TRBV9; J gene: TRBJ2-5; CDR3 protein: ASSAFPGTGGGETQY
V gene: TRBV6-6; J gene: TRBJ2-7; CDR3 protein: ASSYEGRAEQY
V gene: TRBV11-1; J gene: TRBJ2-7; CDR3 protein: ASSHRTSGIGSREQY
V gene: TRBV7-2; J gene: TRBJ2-5; CDR3 protein: ASSSREASETQY
V gene: TRBV5-1; J gene: TRBJ1-2; CDR3 protein: ASSLSQGAAGYT
V gene: TRBV30; J gene: TRBJ1-2; CDR3 protein: AWSVLGYYGYT
V gene: TRBV7-3; J gene: TRBJ2-7; CDR3 protein: ASSLSRQGHEQY
V gene: TRBV30; J gene: TRBJ2-3; CDR3 protein: AWSVLRGGQYTQY
V gene: TRBV27; J gene: TRBJ2-7; CDR3 protein: ASSSLDRNEQY
V gene: TRBV5-6; J gene: TRBJ2-7; CDR3 protein: ASSSVTSGGAYEQY
V gene: TRBV28; J gene: TRBJ1-3; CDR3 protein: ASKPDGRNTIY
V gene: TRBV28; J gene: TRBJ2-1; CDR3 protein: ASSQLDRENEQF
V gene: TRBV7-9; J gene: TRBJ2-7; CDR3 protein: ASSLAGGWYEQY
V gene: TRBV6-5; J gene: TRBJ2-7; CDR3 protein: ASSYERTGEQY
V gene: TRBV6-6; J gene: TRBJ2-7; CDR3 protein: ASLSDLEQY